This T cell receptor (beta chain) was documented in a study of human T cells and chemical hapten exposure (dated by TCRdb to the early 2020s). Regarding the study in general: For sensitization, 2% DPC in acetone was applied to a roughly 2 cm by roughly 2 cm area of upper inner arm skin. Patients additionally received weekly therapeutic DPC doses to the scalp throughout the roughly 24-week study period. Patch testing on the upper back used Finn chambers containing 0.01% DPC, with scoring done after 6 days according to International Contact Dermatitis Research Group standards. The patient cohort, mostly female, included alopecia areata with under or over 50% scalp involvement, alopecia totalis and alopecia universalis. Libraries were pooled for sequencing, and variation in per-sample TCR yields was attributed mainly to small differences in library volumes within the pool. This study followed changes in the peripheral blood TCR repertoire in vivo during primary and secondary sensitization of alopecia patients to the hapten diphenylcyclopropenone (DPC). Blood samples were taken from patients before sensitization (week 0) and at 2, 6 and about 24 weeks after DPC sensitization. Approximately 28 alopecia patients provided blood for TCR sequencing at one to four time points (pre-sensitization, 2, 6 and 24 weeks). General study outcomes and caveats: DPC sensitization did not change the number of TCRs with a frequency above 1 in 1000, and there was no evidence of changes in global repertoire structure. Repeated subsampling changed both the strength of the expansion versus patch-test correlation and the threshold at which the correlation became significant. Compared with pre-sensitization or healthy control sets, expanded TCRs formed significantly more large CDR3 similarity clusters, which is consistent with antigen-driven responses. Patch test score was positively correlated with the number of PT1 expanded TCRs, with significance at thresholds 8, 16 and 32 but not at 4. Because every patient had alopecia, a presumed autoimmune disease, the patients' immune response might differ from that of healthy individuals.

This clonotype appeared many times. Its target antigen remains unknown. The input lacks base qualities; no much larger clone sits a single base away. The time point label here, explained by the study, means: patch test 2, 6 weeks after DPC sensitization. This specimen's treatment or condition label, per the study, means: therapeutic diphenylcyclopropenone sensitization with weekly scalp DPC. Blood at each patch-test visit was drawn before the patch test was applied. Eligible patients were aged 18 to 70, diagnosed with alopecia, deemed suitable for DPC therapy, and excluded if pregnant. Total RNA was isolated from unfractionated whole blood collected in Tempus Blood RNA tubes. The library was obtained by RACE. The sequencer listed for this sample is NextSeq 500. Library preparation attached unique molecular identifiers to individual cDNA molecules for quantitative, reproducible TCR counting. For every blood RNA sample, sequencing covered both the TCR alpha and TCR beta chains. Regarding the original processing steps: The median number of TCRs per sample was roughly 98,000, ranging from roughly 23,224 to 700,000. V, J and CDR3 annotation of the TCR reads was carried out using the Decombinator software suite. For PS versus PT1 abundance plots, all samples were subsampled to the same number of TCRs (28,000). TCRs were defined as expanded if absent before sensitization and observed at least eight times at the 2-week time point. TCRdb handled the public reads itself, with Q25 trimming in fastp and clone calling in MiXCR, and kept productive beta chains. Rows are unified per CDR3 protein, each entry keeping the most common DNA and genes. These V and J calls rely on TCRdb rather than the paper's analysis. Counted in this sample were some 79,000 distinct CDR3 sequences; about 10% of them appeared once. About 5% of the sample belongs to the ten largest clones.

Taken from the germline V gene, the CDR1 and CDR2 loops are SGHDN and FVKESK. The cysteine opens and the phenylalanine closes a CDR3 of 17 amino acids. Of the read, only the CDR3 DNA is kept; its 51 bases are in frame from base 1. The germline ends are 15 bases apart after V is trimmed by 0 bases and J by 4 bases. The rearranged segments are TRBV14 and TRBJ2-2; the D gene assignment is perhaps TRBD1 or TRBD2, with each matching 5 bases. The TCR originated in a woman between 45 and 60 years old with alopecia areata. Some clones in this sample may be carry-over from other donors' samples. The source was whole blood, collected in connection with sensitization to the hapten diphenylcyclopropenone (DPC). The bases read TGTGCCAGCAGCCAAGACGAGGGGATGATGGGCACCGGGGAGCTGTTTTTT. It is translated as CASSQDEGMMGTGELFF.